This entry lists 9 T cell receptor beta chains sequenced from one sample in a study of OX40 agonist ivuxolimab in advanced cancers. Sequencing was performed with immunoSEQ multiplex PCR; in TCRdb, only in-frame clones are kept and a portion is missing. The data show roughly 58,000 clones, with 87% seen just once and roughly 0.79% held by the top ten. This specimen was CD4+ or CD8+ T cells sorted from blood, taken in a trial of the OX40 agonist ivuxolimab. Receptors were obtained from an adult with an advanced solid tumor such as melanoma, head and neck, liver or kidney cancer.

The V call is TRBV2, the J call TRBJ1-5; D is uncertain. This CDR3 has 13 amino acids. In germline, CDR1 is SNHLY, CDR2 FYNNEI. V lost 7 bases and J 1 base, leaving 8 bases between the germline ends. The CDR3 sequence: CASTEGSNQPQHF. In DNA form, the CDR3 reads TGTGCCAGCACAGAAGGGAGCAATCAGCCCCAGCATTTT.

This clone was observed once. This chain links TRBV5-4 with TRBJ2-4; maybe TRBD1 (5 bases). This CDR3 spans 15 amino acids. Trimming shortened V by 4 bases and J by 8 bases, and 19 bases separated the two germline ends. Germline loops: CDR1 SGHNT, CDR2 YYREEE (reference sequence). The CDR3 is CASSVAGATGDIQYF. The CDR3 bases are TGTGCCAGCAGCGTTGCTGGGGCAACCGGCGACATTCAGTACTTC.

The V gene is TRBV11-2, the J gene TRBJ2-7, with D possibly TRBD2 on 6 matching bases. Germline V gives CDR1 SGHAT, CDR2 FQNNGV. This CDR3 contains 14 residues. Trimming pared 6 bases from V and 2 bases from J, leaving 14 bases between. In nucleotides, the CDR3 is TGTGCCAGCAGGCCCGGTTCGGGGGCCTACGAGCAGTACTTC. Its translation: CASRPGSGAYEQYF.

The chain links TRBV19 to TRBJ1-5, with no clear D. This CDR3 is built from 15 residues. V was pared by 6 bases and J by 0 bases, with 12 bases between. The germline V gene encodes CDR1 LNHDA and CDR2 SQIVND (reference sequence). The CDR3 bases are TGTGCCAGTAGCATGGGCGGCTATAGCAATCAGCCCCAGCATTTT. It codes for CASSMGGYSNQPQHF. The full variable domain, in which reference TRBV19 and TRBJ1-5 provide the parts outside the CDR3, is DGGITQSPKYLFRKEGQNVTLSCEQNLNHDAMYWYRQDPGQGLRLIYYSQIVNDFQKGDIAEGYSVSREKKESFPLTVTSAQKNPTAFYLCASSMGGYSNQPQHFGDGTRLSIL.

J is TRBJ2-1 and V is TRBV5-4; D is perhaps TRBD2 (6 bases). Germline V CDR1 and CDR2: SGHNT, YYREEE (reference sequence). The V gene lost 6 bases and the J gene lost 7 bases, with 17 bases spanning the gap. CDR3 length: 14 amino acids. The CDR3 protein is CASTSEPLANEQFF. CDR3 DNA sequence: TGTGCCAGCACCTCCGAACCCCTAGCGAATGAGCAGTTCTTC.

The J gene is TRBJ2-7, the V gene TRBV11-2; weak D call: TRBD2 (5 bases). Germline CDR1 SGHAT, CDR2 FQNNGV. The CDR3 runs to 13 residues. Trimming took 1 base from V and 5 from J, leaving 9 bases between them. CDR3 amino acids: CASSLGSGNEQYF. The CDR3 DNA is TGTGCCAGCAGCTTAGGGTCCGGGAACGAGCAGTACTTC.

The chain is built from TRBV15 and TRBJ2-1; 7 bases line up with TRBD2. The J segment lost 6 bases and the V segment lost 1 base, leaving 9 bases of the junction unmatched. The germline V gene has CDR1 LNHNV and CDR2 YYDKDF (reference sequence). The CDR3 extends over 16 amino acids. The CDR3 coding sequence is TGTGCCACCAGCAGAGTGGGGCGGGAGAGCGGCAATGAGCAGTTCTTC. Protein: CATSRVGRESGNEQFF.

Turning to this clone: This specimen includes other DNA sequences encoding the same CDR3. The gene calls are TRBV5-1 and TRBJ2-7, with D tentatively TRBD1 (6 bases). The CDR3 runs to 13 residues. Germline V lookup: CDR1 SGHRS, CDR2 YFSETQ. Trimming shortened V by 0 bases and J by 6 bases, and 10 bases separated the two germline ends. The CDR3 coding sequence is TGCGCCAGCAGCTTGGACAGGGTGGGCGAGCAGTACTTC. This translates into CASSLDRVGEQYF.

This chain uses TRBV28 with TRBJ1-2; D might be TRBD1 (5 bases). The CDR3 sequence is 14 residues long. Trimming took off 7 bases at V and 5 bases at J, with 17 bases between the two ends. Looked up from germline, CDR1 is MDHEN and CDR2 is SYDVKM. CDR3 sequence (DNA): TGTGCCAGCACCCCGGGCGGGGGGAGATATGGCTACACCTTC. Protein: CASTPGGGRYGYTF.